The clone carrying this T cell receptor beta chain occurred a few times. The antigen remains unidentified. The data were obtained in a study of vaccination and CD4 T cells after COVID-19. Treatment here: roughly nine-day PBMC culture with coronavirus spike peptide pools or control peptides (ViraFEST assay). Losses at the gene ends were 5 bases for V and 5 bases for J; bases not matched to a gene: 8. Per germline, CDR1 LNHNV and CDR2 YYDKDF (reference sequence). The CDR3 runs 15 residues. Sequencing of cultured CD4+ T cell DNA used the Oncomine TCR Beta short-read assay. Using its own MiXCR run on the PCR reads, TCRdb lists one record per CDR3 protein. The sample holds approximately 11,000 distinct CDR3 sequences, approximately 50% seen once.

The chain couples TRBV15 to TRBJ1-2; 10 nucleotides agree with TRBD1. This clonotype originated in a human donor who had recovered from COVID-19. Sequencing input: CD4+ T cells from blood, cultured in vitro. CDR3 residues: CATSFLLGQGYGYTF. CDR3 DNA sequence: TGTGCCACCAGCTTCCTCCTGGGACAGGGGTATGGCTACACCTTC.